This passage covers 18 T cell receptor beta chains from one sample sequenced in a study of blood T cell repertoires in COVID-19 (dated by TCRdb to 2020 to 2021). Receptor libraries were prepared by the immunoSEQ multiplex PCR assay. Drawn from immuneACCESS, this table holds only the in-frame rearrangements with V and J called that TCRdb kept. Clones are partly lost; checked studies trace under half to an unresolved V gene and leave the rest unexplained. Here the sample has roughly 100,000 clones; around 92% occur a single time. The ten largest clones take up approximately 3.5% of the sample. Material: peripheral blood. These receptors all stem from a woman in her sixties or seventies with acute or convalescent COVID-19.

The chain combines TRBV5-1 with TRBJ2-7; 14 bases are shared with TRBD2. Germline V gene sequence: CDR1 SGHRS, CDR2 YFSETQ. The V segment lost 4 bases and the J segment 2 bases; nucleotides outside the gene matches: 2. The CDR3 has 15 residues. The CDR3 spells CASSQTSGRAYEQYF. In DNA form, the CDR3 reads TGCGCCAGCAGCCAGACTAGCGGGAGGGCCTACGAGCAGTACTTC.

CDR3 amino acids: CASSQGGITEAFF. The CDR3 nucleotides read TGTGCCAGCAGCCAAGGAGGTATCACTGAAGCTTTCTTT. V gene TRBV3-1 (or the pseudogene TRBV3-2) combines with J gene TRBJ1-1; D unresolved. CDR1 LGHDT and CDR2 YNNKEL come from the germline V gene (reference sequence). CDR3 length equals 13 residues. V lost 1 base to trimming and J lost 4 bases, with 7 bases between them.

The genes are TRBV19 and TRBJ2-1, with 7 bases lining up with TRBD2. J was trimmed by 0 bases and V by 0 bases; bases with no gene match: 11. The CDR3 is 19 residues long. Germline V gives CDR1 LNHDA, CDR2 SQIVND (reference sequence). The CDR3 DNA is TGTGCCAGTAGTATAGATCGGGGCGGGAGTACAAGCTCCTACAATGAGCAGTTCTTC. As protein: CASSIDRGGSTSSYNEQFF.

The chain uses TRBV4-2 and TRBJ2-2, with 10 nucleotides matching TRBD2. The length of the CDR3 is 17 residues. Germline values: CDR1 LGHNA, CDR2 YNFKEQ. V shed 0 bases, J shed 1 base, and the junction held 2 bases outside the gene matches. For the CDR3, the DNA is TGTGCCAGCAGCCAAGAACCTAGCGGGAGGAACACCGGGGAGCTGTTTTTT. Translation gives CASSQEPSGRNTGELFF.

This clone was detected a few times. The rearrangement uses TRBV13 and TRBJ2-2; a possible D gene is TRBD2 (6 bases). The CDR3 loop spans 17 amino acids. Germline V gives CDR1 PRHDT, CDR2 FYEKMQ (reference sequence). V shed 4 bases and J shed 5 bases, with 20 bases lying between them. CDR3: CASSSLLEGRLTGELFF. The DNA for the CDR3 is TGTGCCAGCAGCTCCCTACTGGAGGGCCGACTGACCGGGGAGCTGTTTTTT.

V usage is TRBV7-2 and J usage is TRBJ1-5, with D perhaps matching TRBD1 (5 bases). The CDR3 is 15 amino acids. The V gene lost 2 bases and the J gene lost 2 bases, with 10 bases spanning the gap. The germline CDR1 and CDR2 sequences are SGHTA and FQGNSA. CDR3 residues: CASSLRGLGNQPQHF. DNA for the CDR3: TGTGCCAGCAGCTTACGGGGACTGGGCAATCAGCCCCAGCATTTT. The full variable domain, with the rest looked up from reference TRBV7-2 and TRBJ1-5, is GAGVSQSPSNKVTEKGKDVELRCDPISGHTALYWYRQSLGQGLEFLIYFQGNSAPDKSGLPSDRFSAERTGGSVSTLTIQRTQQEDSAVYLCASSLRGLGNQPQHFGDGTRLSIL.

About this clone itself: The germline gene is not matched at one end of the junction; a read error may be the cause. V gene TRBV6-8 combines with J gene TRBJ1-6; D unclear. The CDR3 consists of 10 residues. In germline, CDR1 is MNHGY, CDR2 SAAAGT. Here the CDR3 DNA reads TGTGCCAGCACGGTCCACCCCGATCGTTTT. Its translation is CASTVHPDRF.

CDR3 nucleotides: TGTGCCAGCAGCCAAAGGACAGGGACGTTATCCGGGGAGCTGTTTTTT. This encodes CASSQRTGTLSGELFF. V usage is TRBV3-1 (or the pseudogene TRBV3-2) and J usage is TRBJ2-2; 8 positions agree with TRBD1. The V gene's germline CDR1 is LGHDT and CDR2 YNNKEL (reference sequence). CDR3 length equals 16 residues. Unmatched junction bases numbered 8, after V lost 2 bases and J lost 6 bases.

The CDR3 spells CASSPAGGGNTIYF. The CDR3 nucleotides read TGTGCCAGCAGCCCTGCAGGGGGAGGAAACACCATATATTTT. This chain joins TRBV6-6 and TRBJ1-3; 7 nucleotides line up with TRBD1. Germline lookup yields CDR1 MNHNY and CDR2 SVGAGI (reference sequence). The CDR3 runs to 14 residues. The ends lost 6 bases at V and 4 bases at J; junction bases unmatched: 6.

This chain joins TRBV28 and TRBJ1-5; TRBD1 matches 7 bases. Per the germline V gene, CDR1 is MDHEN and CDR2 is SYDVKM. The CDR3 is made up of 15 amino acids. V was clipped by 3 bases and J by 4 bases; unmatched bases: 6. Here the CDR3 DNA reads TGTGCCAGCAGTTTGGGACAGATGATGAATCAGCCCCAGCATTTT. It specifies CASSLGQMMNQPQHF.

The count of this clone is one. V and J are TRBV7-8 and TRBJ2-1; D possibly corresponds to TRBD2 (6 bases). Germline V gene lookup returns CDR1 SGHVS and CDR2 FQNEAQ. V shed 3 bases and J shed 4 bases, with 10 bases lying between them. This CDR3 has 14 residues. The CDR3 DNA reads TGTGCCAGCAGCTTGGCCGGGGGTTACAATGAGCAGTTCTTC. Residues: CASSLAGGYNEQFF.

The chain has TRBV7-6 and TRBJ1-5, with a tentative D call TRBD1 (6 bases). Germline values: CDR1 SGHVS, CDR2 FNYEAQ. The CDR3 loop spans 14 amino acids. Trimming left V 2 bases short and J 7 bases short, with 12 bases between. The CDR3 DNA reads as TGTGCCAGCAGCTTAAGCAGGGGTGGGCAGCCCCAGCATTTT. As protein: CASSLSRGGQPQHF.

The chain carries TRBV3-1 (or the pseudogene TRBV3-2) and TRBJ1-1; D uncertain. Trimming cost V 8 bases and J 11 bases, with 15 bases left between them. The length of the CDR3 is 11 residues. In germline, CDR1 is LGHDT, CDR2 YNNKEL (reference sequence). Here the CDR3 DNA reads TGTGCCAGCGTTAGAGGGTCTAGGGCTTTCTTT. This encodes CASVRGSRAFF.

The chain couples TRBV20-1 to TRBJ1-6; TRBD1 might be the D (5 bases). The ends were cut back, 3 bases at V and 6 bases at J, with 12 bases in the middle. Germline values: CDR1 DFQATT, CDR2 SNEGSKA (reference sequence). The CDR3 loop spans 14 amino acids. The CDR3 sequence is CSASRGEGNSPLHF. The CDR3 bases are TGCAGTGCTAGTCGGGGGGAGGGTAATTCACCCCTCCACTTT.

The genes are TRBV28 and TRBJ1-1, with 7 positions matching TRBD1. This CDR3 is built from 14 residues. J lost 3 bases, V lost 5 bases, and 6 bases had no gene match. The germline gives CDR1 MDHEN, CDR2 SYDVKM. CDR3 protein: CASSGETGYTEAFF. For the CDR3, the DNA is TGTGCCAGCAGTGGGGAGACAGGGTACACTGAAGCTTTCTTT.

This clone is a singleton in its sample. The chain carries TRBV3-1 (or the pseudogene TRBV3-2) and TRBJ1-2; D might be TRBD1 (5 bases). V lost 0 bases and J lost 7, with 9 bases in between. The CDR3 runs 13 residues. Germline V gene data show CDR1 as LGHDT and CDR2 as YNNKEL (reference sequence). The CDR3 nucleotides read TGTGCCAGCAGCCAAGATAGGAGGGGTGGCTACACCTTC. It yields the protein CASSQDRRGGYTF.

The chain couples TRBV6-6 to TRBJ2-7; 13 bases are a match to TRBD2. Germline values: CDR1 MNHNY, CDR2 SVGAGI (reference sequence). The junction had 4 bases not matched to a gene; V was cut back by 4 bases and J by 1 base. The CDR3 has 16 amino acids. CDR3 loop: CASSSLLAGGSYEQYF. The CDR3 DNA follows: TGTGCCAGCAGTTCCCTACTAGCGGGAGGGTCCTACGAGCAGTACTTC.

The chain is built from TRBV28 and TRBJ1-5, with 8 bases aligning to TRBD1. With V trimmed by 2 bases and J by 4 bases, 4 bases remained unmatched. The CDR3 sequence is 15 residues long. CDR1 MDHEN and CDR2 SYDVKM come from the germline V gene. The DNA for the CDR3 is TGTGCCAGCAGTTTACTTGACAGGGGTAATCAGCCCCAGCATTTT. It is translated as CASSLLDRGNQPQHF.